This T cell receptor beta chain was retrieved from a study of a mutant IDH1 vaccine in newly diagnosed glioma. A word on this clone: Its antigen is currently unknown.

Study findings and constraints: It seemed that pseudoprogression was not linked to changes in the top peripheral T cell clonotypes.

Time point given: baseline, week 1 (first vaccination visit). Treatment described: pre-vaccination baseline after standard-of-care therapy. Assay used: immunoSEQ multiplex PCR; TCRdb lists only in-frame clones, some missing. The sample includes some 59,000 clones, roughly 80% seen only once; the top ten take approximately 20%. Here the sequenced sample was PBMCs, taken from a glioma patient treated with radiotherapy, temozolomide or both. The clonotype originates from a man younger than 30 with glioma.

CDR3 DNA: TGTGCCAGCAGTTACTGGTCCGGGGGGAGTAATGAAAAACTGTTTTTT. Translating gives CASSYWSGGSNEKLFF. The rearrangement links TRBV6-5 to TRBJ1-4; weak D call: TRBD1 (5 bases). CDR1 is MNHEY and CDR2 is SVGAGI in the germline V gene. The CDR3 sequence is 16 residues long. The V gene lost 1 base and the J gene lost 4 bases, with 13 bases spanning the gap.